The 10 T cell receptor beta chains below all came from one sample that was sequenced in a study of cytomegalovirus exposure and HLA in healthy donors. A multiplex PCR was run with 60 Vbeta primers and 13 Jbeta primers. The table came from immunoSEQ multiplex PCR; TCRdb's copy has only in-frame clones and leaves some out. The table records around 120,000 clones, about 80% of them present only once. Sample: PBMCs. The receptors stem from a female donor in good health and CMV-seropositive.

This chain connects TRBV5-1 to TRBJ2-3; TRBD1 aligns across 7 bases. Germline V gene sequence: CDR1 SGHRS, CDR2 YFSETQ. The junction had 5 bases not matched to a gene; V was cut back by 1 base and J by 0 bases. This CDR3 has 16 amino acids. The CDR3 protein is CASSLIGTASTDTQYF. CDR3 DNA sequence: TGCGCCAGCAGCTTGATAGGGACAGCTAGCACAGATACGCAGTATTTT.

The V gene is TRBV4-1, the J gene TRBJ2-7; 11 nucleotides line up with TRBD2. Losses at the gene ends were 0 bases for V and 2 bases for J; bases not matched to a gene: 12. Germline assignment: CDR1 MGHRA and CDR2 YSYEKL. The CDR3 extends over 19 amino acids. Written as DNA, the CDR3 is TGCGCCAGCAGCCAAGATCTTAACCTAGCGGGGGGAGGCACCTACGAGCAGTACTTC. Its protein is CASSQDLNLAGGGTYEQYF.

This chain joins TRBV7-7 and TRBJ2-1; 11 bases match TRBD2. CDR1 is SSHAT and CDR2 is FNYEAQ in the germline V gene (reference sequence). The V and J ends lost 5 bases and 3 bases, in that order; junction bases with no gene match: 15. This CDR3 comprises 19 residues. The CDR3 region is CASSNRGGSSGGHYNEQFF. The CDR3 nucleotides read TGTGCCAGCAGCAACCGCGGGGGGTCTAGCGGGGGGCACTACAATGAGCAGTTCTTC.

The V gene is TRBV14, the J gene TRBJ2-3, with 8 positions matching TRBD2. This CDR3 comprises 16 residues. V was clipped by 5 bases and J by 7 bases; unmatched bases: 14. Per the germline V gene, CDR1 is SGHDN and CDR2 is FVKESK. Written as DNA, the CDR3 is TGTGCCAGCAGCAAGACCCGGCTAGCGGGTGCAAATACGCAGTATTTT. Translating it yields CASSKTRLAGANTQYF.

This sequence joins TRBV2 and TRBJ2-5; D call uncertain. Germline loops: CDR1 SNHLY, CDR2 FYNNEI. V was pared by 1 base and J by 4 bases, with 7 bases between. There are 13 residues in the CDR3. CDR3 DNA sequence: TGTGCCAGCAGTGAAGGCTGGGCAGAGACCCAGTACTTC. Its protein is CASSEGWAETQYF.

This clone was counted a few times. For the CDR3, the DNA is TGTGCCAGCAGACTCCCCGGGGCCAACGTCCTGACTTTC. Its translation is CASRLPGANVLTF. The chain couples TRBV25-1 to TRBJ2-6, with D unclear. Deletions cut 6 bases from V and 4 bases from J, with 7 bases between. Germline V CDR1 and CDR2: MGHDK, SYGVNS. This CDR3 contains 13 residues.

The rearrangement joins TRBV9 to TRBJ2-1; perhaps TRBD2 as D (5 bases). V shed 4 bases and J shed 5 bases, with 10 bases lying between them. Germline CDR1 and CDR2: SGDLS and YYNGEE. This CDR3 contains 13 residues. CDR3 DNA: TGTGCCAGCAGCTCGCGGGTGGACAATGAGCAGTTCTTC. Protein product: CASSSRVDNEQFF.

The chain carries TRBV28 and TRBJ1-3, with D perhaps TRBD1 (6 bases). Germline CDR1 reads MDHEN; CDR2 reads SYDVKM. V was clipped by 1 base and J by 0 bases, with 7 bases between them. CDR3 length: 15 amino acids. The CDR3 DNA is TGTGCCAGCAGTTTATTCAGGGGCTCTGGAAACACCATATATTTT. It codes for CASSLFRGSGNTIYF.

J is TRBJ1-5 and V is TRBV30, with a weak D call TRBD1 (6 bases). CDR1 and CDR2 (germline): GTSNPN, SVGIG (reference sequence). The CDR3 contains 14 residues. V dropped 2 bases and J dropped 3 bases, with 11 bases sitting between them. The CDR3 bases are TGTGCCTGGAGTAAGGACAGATTCAATCAGCCCCAGCATTTT. As protein: CAWSKDRFNQPQHF.

V and J are TRBV7-2 and TRBJ2-7; perhaps TRBD1 as D (5 bases). The germline V and J ends were trimmed by 3 bases and 6 bases, with 9 bases remaining between them. The V gene's germline CDR1 is SGHTA and CDR2 FQGNSA. This CDR3 is 12 amino acids long. For the CDR3, the DNA is TGTGCCAGCAGCTTTGTAGGGGTCGAGCAGTACTTC. Translated: CASSFVGVEQYF.